The following is a T cell receptor beta chain sequence with its context. Repertoires were generated with immunoSEQ multiplex PCR, while TCRdb's copy carries only in-frame clones and drops some. The sample yields approximately 400,000 clones, roughly 86% seen once. This sample was taken from a study of blood T cell repertoires in COVID-19. Per the germline V gene, CDR1 is LGHNT and CDR2 is FRNRAP. Trimming at V came to 7 bases and at J to 8 bases, leaving 7 bases not matched to a gene. The CDR3 totals 12 residues. The source of this sequence is a man aged 25 to 40 who had recovered from COVID-19. V is TRBV12-5 and J is TRBJ2-7, with 8 bases lining up with TRBD2. Sequenced: PBMCs or T cells enriched from blood (not recorded which). This chain's CDR3 is CASVDRGGKQYF. DNA for the CDR3: TGTGCTAGTGTCGACCGGGGGGGCAAGCAGTACTTC. Full variable domain (rest looked up from reference TRBV12-5 and TRBJ2-7): DARVTQTPRHKVTEMGQEVTMRCQPILGHNTVFWYRQTMMQGLELLAYFRNRAPLDDSGMPKDRFSAEMPDATLATLKIQPSEPRDSAVYFCASVDRGGKQYFGPGTRLTVT.